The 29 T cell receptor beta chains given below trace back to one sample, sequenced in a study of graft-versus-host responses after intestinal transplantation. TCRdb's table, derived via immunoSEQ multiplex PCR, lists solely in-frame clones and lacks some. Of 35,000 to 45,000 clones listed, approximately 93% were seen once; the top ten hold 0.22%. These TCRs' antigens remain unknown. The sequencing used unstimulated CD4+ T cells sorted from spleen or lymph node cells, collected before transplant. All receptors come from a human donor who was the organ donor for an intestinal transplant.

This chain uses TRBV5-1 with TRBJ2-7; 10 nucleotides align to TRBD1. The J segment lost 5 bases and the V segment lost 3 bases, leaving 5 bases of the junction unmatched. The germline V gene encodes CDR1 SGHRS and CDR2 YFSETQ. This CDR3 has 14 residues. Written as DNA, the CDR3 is TGCGCCAGCAGCTCGGACAGGGGGGGTCACGAGCAGTACTTC. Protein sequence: CASSSDRGGHEQYF.

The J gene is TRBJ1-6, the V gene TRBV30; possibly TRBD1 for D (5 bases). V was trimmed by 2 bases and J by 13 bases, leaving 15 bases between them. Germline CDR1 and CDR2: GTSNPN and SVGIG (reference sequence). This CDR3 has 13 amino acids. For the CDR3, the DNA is TGTGCCTGGAGTCCCCGACAGCTTAGCCCCCTCCACTTT. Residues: CAWSPRQLSPLHF. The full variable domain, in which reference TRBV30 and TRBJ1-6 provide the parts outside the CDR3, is SQTIHQWPATLVQPVGSPLSLECTVEGTSNPNLYWYRQAAGRGLQLLFYSVGIGQISSEVPQNLSASRPQDRQFILSSKKLLLSDSGFYLCAWSPRQLSPLHFGNGTRLTVT.

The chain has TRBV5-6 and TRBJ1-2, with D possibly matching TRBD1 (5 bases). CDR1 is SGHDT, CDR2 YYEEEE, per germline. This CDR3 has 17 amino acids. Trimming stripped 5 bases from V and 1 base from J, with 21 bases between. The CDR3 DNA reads TGTGCCAGCAGGGGCCCGGGTCCACGGGGACTTAACTATGGCTACACCTTC. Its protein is CASRGPGPRGLNYGYTF.

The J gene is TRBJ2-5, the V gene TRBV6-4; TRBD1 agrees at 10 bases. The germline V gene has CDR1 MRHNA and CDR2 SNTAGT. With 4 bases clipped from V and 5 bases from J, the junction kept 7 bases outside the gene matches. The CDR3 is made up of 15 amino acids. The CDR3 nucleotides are TGTGCCAGCAGTGCCTGGACAGGGGGAGGGGAGACCCAGTACTTC. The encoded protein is CASSAWTGGGETQYF.

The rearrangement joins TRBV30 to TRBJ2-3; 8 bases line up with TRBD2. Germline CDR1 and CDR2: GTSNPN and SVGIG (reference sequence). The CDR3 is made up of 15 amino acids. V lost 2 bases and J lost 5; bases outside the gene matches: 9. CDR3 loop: CAWSHGGAILDTQYF. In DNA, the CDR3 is TGTGCCTGGAGTCACGGGGGGGCGATTTTAGATACGCAGTATTTT.

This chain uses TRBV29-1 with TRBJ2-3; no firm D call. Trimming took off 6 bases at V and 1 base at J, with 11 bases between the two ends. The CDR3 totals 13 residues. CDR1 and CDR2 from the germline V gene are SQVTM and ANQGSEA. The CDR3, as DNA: TGCAGCGTACAGACGAAGGGCACAGATACGCAGTATTTT. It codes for CSVQTKGTDTQYF.

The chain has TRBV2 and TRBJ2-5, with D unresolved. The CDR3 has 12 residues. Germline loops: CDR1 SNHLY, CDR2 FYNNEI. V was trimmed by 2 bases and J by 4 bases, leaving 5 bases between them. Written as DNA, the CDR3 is TGTGCCAGCAGTGAAACGGGAGAGACCCAGTACTTC. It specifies CASSETGETQYF.

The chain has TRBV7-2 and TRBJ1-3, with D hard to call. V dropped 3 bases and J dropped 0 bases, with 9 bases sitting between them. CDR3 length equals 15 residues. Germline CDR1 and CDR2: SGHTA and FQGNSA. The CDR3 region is CASSFNSISGNTIYF. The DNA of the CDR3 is TGTGCCAGCAGCTTCAATTCAATCTCTGGAAACACCATATATTTT.

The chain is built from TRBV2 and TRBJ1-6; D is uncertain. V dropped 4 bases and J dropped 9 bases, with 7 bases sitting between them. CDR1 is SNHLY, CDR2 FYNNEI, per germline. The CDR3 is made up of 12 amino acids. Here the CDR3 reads CASSVHSSPLHF. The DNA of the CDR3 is TGTGCCAGCAGTGTTCATAGTTCACCCCTCCACTTT.

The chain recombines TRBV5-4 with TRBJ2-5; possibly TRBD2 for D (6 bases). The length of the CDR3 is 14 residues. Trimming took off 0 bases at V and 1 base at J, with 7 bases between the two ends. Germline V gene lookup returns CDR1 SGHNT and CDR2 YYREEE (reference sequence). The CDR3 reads CASSLGSGQETQYF. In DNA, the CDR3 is TGTGCCAGCAGCTTGGGTAGCGGCCAAGAGACCCAGTACTTC.

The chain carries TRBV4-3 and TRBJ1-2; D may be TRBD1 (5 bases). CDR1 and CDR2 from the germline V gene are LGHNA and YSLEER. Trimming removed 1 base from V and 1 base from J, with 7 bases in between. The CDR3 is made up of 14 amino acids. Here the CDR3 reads CASSQVQGNYGYTF. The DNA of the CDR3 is TGCGCCAGCAGCCAAGTGCAGGGTAACTATGGCTACACCTTC.

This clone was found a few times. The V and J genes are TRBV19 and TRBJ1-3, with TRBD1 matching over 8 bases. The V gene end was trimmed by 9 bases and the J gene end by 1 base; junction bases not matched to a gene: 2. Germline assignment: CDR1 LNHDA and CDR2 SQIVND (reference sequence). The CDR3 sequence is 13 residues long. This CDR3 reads CASRQGSGNTIYF. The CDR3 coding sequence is TGTGCCAGCCGACAGGGGTCTGGAAACACCATATATTTT.

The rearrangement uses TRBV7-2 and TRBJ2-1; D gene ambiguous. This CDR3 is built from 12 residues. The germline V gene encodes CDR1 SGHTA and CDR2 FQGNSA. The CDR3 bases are TGTGCTAAAGAGGTCTCCTACAATGAGCAGTTCTTC. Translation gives CAKEVSYNEQFF.

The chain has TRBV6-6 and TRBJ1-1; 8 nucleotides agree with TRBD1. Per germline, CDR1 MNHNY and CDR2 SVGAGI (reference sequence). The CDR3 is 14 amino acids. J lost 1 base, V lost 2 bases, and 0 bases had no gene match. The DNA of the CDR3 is TGTGCCAGCAGTTACGGACAGGGGAACACTGAAGCTTTCTTT. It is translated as CASSYGQGNTEAFF.

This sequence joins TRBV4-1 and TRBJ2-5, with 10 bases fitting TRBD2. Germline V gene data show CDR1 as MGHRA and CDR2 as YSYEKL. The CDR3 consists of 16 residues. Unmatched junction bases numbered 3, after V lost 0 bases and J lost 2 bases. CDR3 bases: TGCGCCAGCAGCCAAGATAAGCGGGGGGGGCAAGAGACCCAGTACTTC. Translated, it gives CASSQDKRGGQETQYF.

DNA for the CDR3: TGTGCCAGCAGCTTAGTTATAGGCCAGGGGGGAACTGAAGCTTTCTTT. Translated: CASSLVIGQGGTEAFF. This chain links TRBV11-2 with TRBJ1-1, with 7 bases fitting TRBD1. V lost 1 base, J lost 5 bases, and 10 bases stayed unmatched. The CDR3 covers 16 residues. Germline CDR1 reads SGHAT; CDR2 reads FQNNGV.

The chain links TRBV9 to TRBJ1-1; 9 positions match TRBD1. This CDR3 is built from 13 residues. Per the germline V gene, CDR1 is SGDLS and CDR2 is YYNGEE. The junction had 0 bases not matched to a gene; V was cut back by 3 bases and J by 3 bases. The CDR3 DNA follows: TGTGCCAGCAGCGACAGGGGGCACACTGAAGCTTTCTTT. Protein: CASSDRGHTEAFF.

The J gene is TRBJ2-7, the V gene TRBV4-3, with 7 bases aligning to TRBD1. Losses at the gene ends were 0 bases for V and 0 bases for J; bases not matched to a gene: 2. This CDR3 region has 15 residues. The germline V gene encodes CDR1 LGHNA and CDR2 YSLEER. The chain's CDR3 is CASSQDGTASYEQYF. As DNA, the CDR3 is TGCGCCAGCAGCCAAGATGGGACAGCCTCCTACGAGCAGTACTTC.

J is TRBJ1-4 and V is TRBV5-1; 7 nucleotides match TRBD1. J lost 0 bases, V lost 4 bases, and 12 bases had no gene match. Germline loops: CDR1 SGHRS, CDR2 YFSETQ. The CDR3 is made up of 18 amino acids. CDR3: CASSGDRDSDATNEKLFF. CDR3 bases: TGCGCCAGCAGCGGAGACCGGGACAGCGATGCAACTAATGAAAAACTGTTTTTT.

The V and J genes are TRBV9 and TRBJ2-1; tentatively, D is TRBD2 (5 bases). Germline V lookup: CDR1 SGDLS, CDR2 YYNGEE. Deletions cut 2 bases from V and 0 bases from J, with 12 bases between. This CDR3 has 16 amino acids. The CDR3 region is CASSVGAESSYNEQFF. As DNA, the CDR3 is TGTGCCAGCAGCGTTGGAGCGGAGAGCTCCTACAATGAGCAGTTCTTC.

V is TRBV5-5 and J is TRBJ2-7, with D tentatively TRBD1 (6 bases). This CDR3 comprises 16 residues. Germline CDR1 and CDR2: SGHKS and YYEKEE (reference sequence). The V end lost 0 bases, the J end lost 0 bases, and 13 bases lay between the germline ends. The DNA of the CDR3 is TGTGCCAGCAGCTTGGTTGGGGGCTGGAGCTCCTACGAGCAGTACTTC. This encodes CASSLVGGWSSYEQYF.

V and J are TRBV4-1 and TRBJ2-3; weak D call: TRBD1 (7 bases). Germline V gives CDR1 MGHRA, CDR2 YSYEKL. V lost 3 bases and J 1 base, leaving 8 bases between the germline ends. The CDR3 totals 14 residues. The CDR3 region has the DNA TGCGCCAGCAGCCACAGGGGGGGCACAGATACGCAGTATTTT. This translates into CASSHRGGTDTQYF.

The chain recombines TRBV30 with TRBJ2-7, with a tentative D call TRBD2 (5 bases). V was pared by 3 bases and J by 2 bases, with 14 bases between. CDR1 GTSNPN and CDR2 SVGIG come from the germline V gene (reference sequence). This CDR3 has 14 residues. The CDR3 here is CAWSLGDGAYEQYF. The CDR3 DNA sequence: TGTGCCTGGAGCCTCGGGGATGGGGCCTACGAGCAGTACTTC.

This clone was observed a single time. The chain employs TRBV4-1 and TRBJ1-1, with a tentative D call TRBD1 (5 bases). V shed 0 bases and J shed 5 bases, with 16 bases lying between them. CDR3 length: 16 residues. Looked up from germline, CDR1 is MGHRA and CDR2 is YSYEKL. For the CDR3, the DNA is TGCGCCAGCAGCCAAGATCTTAGTCGGGGGGGGACTGAAGCTTTCTTT. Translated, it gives CASSQDLSRGGTEAFF.

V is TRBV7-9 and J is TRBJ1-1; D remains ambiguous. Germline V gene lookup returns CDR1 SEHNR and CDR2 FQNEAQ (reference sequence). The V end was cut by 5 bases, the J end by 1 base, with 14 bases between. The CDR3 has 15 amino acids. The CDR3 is CASSTTTTGNTEAFF. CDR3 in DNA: TGTGCCAGCAGCACCACTACGACGGGGAACACTGAAGCTTTCTTT.

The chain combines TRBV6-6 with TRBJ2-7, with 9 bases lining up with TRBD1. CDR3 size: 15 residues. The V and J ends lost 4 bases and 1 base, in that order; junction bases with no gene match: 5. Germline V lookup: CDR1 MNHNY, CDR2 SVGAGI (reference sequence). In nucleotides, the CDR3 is TGTGCCAGCAGTTGGCGGGGACAGGGTTCCTACGAGCAGTACTTC. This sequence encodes CASSWRGQGSYEQYF.

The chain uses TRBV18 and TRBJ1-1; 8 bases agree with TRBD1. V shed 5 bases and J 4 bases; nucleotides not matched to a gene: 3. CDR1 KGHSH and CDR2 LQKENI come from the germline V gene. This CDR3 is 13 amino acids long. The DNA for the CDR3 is TGTGCCAGCTCAAGGACAGGGTCCACTGAAGCTTTCTTT. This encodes CASSRTGSTEAFF. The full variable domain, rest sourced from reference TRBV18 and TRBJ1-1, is NAGVMQNPRHLVRRRGQEARLRCSPMKGHSHVYWYRQLPEEGLKFMVYLQKENIIDESGMPKERFSAEFPKEGPSILRIQQVVRGDSAAYFCASSRTGSTEAFFGQGTRLTVV.

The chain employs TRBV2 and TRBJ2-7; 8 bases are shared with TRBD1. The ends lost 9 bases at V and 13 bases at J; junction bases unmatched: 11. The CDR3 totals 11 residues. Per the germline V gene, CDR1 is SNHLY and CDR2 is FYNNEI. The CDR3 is CASQTRDRIYF. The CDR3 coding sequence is TGTGCCAGTCAGACCCGGGACAGGATTTACTTC.

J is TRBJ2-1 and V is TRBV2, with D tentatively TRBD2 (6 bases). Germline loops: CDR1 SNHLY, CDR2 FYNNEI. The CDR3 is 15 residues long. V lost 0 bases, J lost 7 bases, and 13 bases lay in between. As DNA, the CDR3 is TGTGCCAGCAGTGAAGCCCGGGGACTTGGGAATGAGCAGTTCTTC. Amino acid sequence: CASSEARGLGNEQFF. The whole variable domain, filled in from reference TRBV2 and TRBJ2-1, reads EPEVTQTPSHQVTQMGQEVILRCVPISNHLYFYWYRQILGQKVEFLVSFYNNEISEKSEIFDDQFSVERPDGSNFTLKIRSTKLEDSAMYFCASSEARGLGNEQFFGPGTRLTVL.